A single sample gave rise to the 17 T cell receptor beta chains below, sequenced in a study of blood T cell repertoires in COVID-19. The method was immunoSEQ multiplex PCR; TCRdb's version includes in-frame clones alone and lacks a portion of them. The profile covers around 81,000 clones, with roughly 84% appearing a single time and approximately 40% taken by the ten largest. Sample: peripheral blood. These receptors all come from an elderly man with acute or convalescent COVID-19.

The chain has TRBV13 and TRBJ2-7; 8 bases map to TRBD2. The V segment lost 5 bases and the J segment 5 bases; nucleotides outside the gene matches: 8. This CDR3 region has 14 residues. CDR1 and CDR2 from the germline V gene are PRHDT and FYEKMQ (reference sequence). CDR3 residues: CASSPDGAGDEQYF. DNA for the CDR3: TGTGCCAGCAGCCCGGACGGAGCGGGAGACGAGCAGTACTTC.

The chain joins TRBV18 to TRBJ1-1; TRBD1 aligns across 9 bases. V dropped 5 bases and J dropped 1; count of bases not matched to a gene: 2. This CDR3 comprises 14 residues. Germline V gene lookup returns CDR1 KGHSH and CDR2 LQKENI. The CDR3 DNA reads as TGTGCCAGCTCAACACAGGGGGCGAACACTGAAGCTTTCTTT. It yields the protein CASSTQGANTEAFF.

The V gene is TRBV10-2, the J gene TRBJ1-1, with 7 bases matching TRBD1. Germline V gene data show CDR1 as WSHSY and CDR2 as SAAADI. This CDR3 is built from 12 residues. The trim removed 0 bases at V and 12 bases at J, leaving 4 bases unmatched. DNA of the CDR3: TGCGCCAGCAGTGAGTCGAAAGGGGGCACTTTCTTT. Its translation is CASSESKGGTFF.

This chain joins TRBV28 and TRBJ1-1, with 11 bases fitting TRBD1. Per the germline V gene, CDR1 is MDHEN and CDR2 is SYDVKM. The CDR3 runs to 15 residues. V was clipped by 4 bases and J by 4 bases; unmatched bases: 5. CDR3 residues: CASSSWTGGGTEAFF. DNA for the CDR3: TGTGCCAGCAGTTCCTGGACAGGGGGCGGCACTGAAGCTTTCTTT.

This clone was seen ten or more times. The rearrangement joins TRBV5-6 to TRBJ2-7, with 14 bases lining up with TRBD2. With 3 bases clipped from V and 3 bases from J, the junction kept 11 bases outside the gene matches. Germline loops: CDR1 SGHDT, CDR2 YYEEEE. This CDR3 is 18 amino acids long. CDR3 sequence (DNA): TGTGCCAGCAGCTGGGGACTAGCGGGAGAGGTGGGTTACTACGAGCAGTACTTC. Protein product: CASSWGLAGEVGYYEQYF.

The chain employs TRBV3-1 (or the pseudogene TRBV3-2) and TRBJ2-1; 7 bases line up with TRBD1. Germline CDR1 reads LGHDT; CDR2 reads YNNKEL (reference sequence). V gave up 5 bases and J gave up 8 bases; unmatched junction bases: 6. CDR3 length equals 13 residues. CDR3 protein: CASSIHRGYEQFF. In nucleotides, the CDR3 is TGTGCCAGCAGCATTCACAGGGGCTATGAGCAGTTCTTC.

The chain uses TRBV4-1 and TRBJ1-4; tentatively, D is TRBD1 (5 bases). V was pared by 5 bases and J by 7 bases, with 11 bases between. CDR1 is MGHRA, CDR2 YSYEKL, per germline. The CDR3 consists of 13 residues. This CDR3 is CASSVRTREKLFF. The CDR3 DNA reads as TGCGCCAGCAGCGTTAGGACACGTGAAAAACTGTTTTTT.

The chain uses TRBV6-2 or TRBV6-3 and TRBJ2-7; D is perhaps TRBD1 (6 bases). The CDR3 is 17 amino acids. Trimming cost V 2 bases and J 2 bases, with 19 bases left between them. Germline loops: CDR1 MNHEY, CDR2 SVGEGT. DNA of the CDR3: TGTGCCAGCAGTTACGGGTCAGGGGTCCCAAGCCCCTACGAGCAGTACTTC. Amino acids: CASSYGSGVPSPYEQYF.

The CDR3 region has the DNA TGTGCCAGCAGCTTCCGGGACAGGGGCGGTGGCTACACCTTC. It yields the protein CASSFRDRGGGYTF. V gene TRBV6-5 combines with J gene TRBJ1-2, with 10 positions matching TRBD1. CDR3 length: 14 residues. With V trimmed by 6 bases and J by 7 bases, 8 bases remained unmatched. Germline-derived CDR1 and CDR2 are MNHEY and SVGAGI.

Only one count was recorded for this clone. The chain couples TRBV5-1 to TRBJ2-7, with 10 bases that match TRBD2. The CDR3 runs 15 residues. Germline trimming cut 2 bases from V and 2 bases from J; bases unmatched to any gene: 4. Germline CDR1 and CDR2: SGHRS and YFSETQ. The DNA of the CDR3 is TGCGCCAGCAGCTTATCTAGCGGGAGCCCCTACGAGCAGTACTTC. Translation gives CASSLSSGSPYEQYF.

The rearrangement joins TRBV18 to TRBJ2-7; D remains unclear. Trimming took 5 bases from V and 4 from J, leaving 6 bases between them. CDR1 KGHSH and CDR2 LQKENI come from the germline V gene. This CDR3 is 11 amino acids long. In DNA form, the CDR3 reads TGTGCCAGCTCATACGGTTACGAGCAGTACTTC. This sequence encodes CASSYGYEQYF. Variable domain in full (rest from reference TRBV18 and TRBJ2-7): NAGVMQNPRHLVRRRGQEARLRCSPMKGHSHVYWYRQLPEEGLKFMVYLQKENIIDESGMPKERFSAEFPKEGPSILRIQQVVRGDSAAYFCASSYGYEQYFGPGTRLTVT.

The chain recombines TRBV4-1 with TRBJ1-2, with 9 positions matching TRBD1. Trimming at V came to 6 bases and at J to 2 bases, leaving 7 bases not matched to a gene. The length of the CDR3 is 15 residues. Germline-derived CDR1 and CDR2 are MGHRA and YSYEKL. DNA of the CDR3: TGCGCCAGCAGTCAATGGACAGGGGAGAACTATGGCTACACCTTC. Protein sequence: CASSQWTGENYGYTF.

The gene calls are TRBV7-2 and TRBJ2-7, with D possibly being TRBD1 (6 bases). The CDR3 has 15 residues. V was pared by 0 bases and J by 5 bases, with 14 bases between. In germline, CDR1 is SGHTA, CDR2 FQGNSA. The CDR3, as DNA: TGTGCCAGCAGCTTAGCGAACAGGGTAGAAAACGAGCAGTACTTC. As protein: CASSLANRVENEQYF.

There are many counts of this clone. V and J are TRBV19 and TRBJ2-1; TRBD2 matches at 11 bases. This CDR3 is 15 amino acids long. Germline assignment: CDR1 LNHDA and CDR2 SQIVND (reference sequence). Germline trimming cut 6 bases from V and 4 bases from J; bases unmatched to any gene: 5. This chain's CDR3 is CASSRTSGPYNEQFF. The CDR3 bases are TGTGCCAGTAGCAGGACTAGCGGGCCGTACAATGAGCAGTTCTTC.

This clone has a single count. The gene calls are TRBV5-1 and TRBJ2-7; maybe TRBD1 (6 bases). The germline V gene encodes CDR1 SGHRS and CDR2 YFSETQ. The CDR3 spans 14 residues. V was cut by 4 bases and J by 1 base, with 12 bases left in between. The CDR3 reads CASSPGTPSYEQYF. In DNA form, the CDR3 reads TGCGCCAGCAGCCCCGGGACACCTTCCTACGAGCAGTACTTC.

The chain is built from TRBV6-4 and TRBJ2-7, with TRBD2 identical over 10 bases. Germline V gene data show CDR1 as MRHNA and CDR2 as SNTAGT. CDR3 size: 14 residues. V lost 8 bases, J lost 8 bases, and 12 bases stayed unmatched. CDR3 loop: CASLEASGRRKQYF. The CDR3 DNA follows: TGTGCCAGCTTGGAAGCTAGCGGGAGAAGGAAGCAGTACTTC.

The CDR3 spells CASSLAVGVNTGELFF. The CDR3 DNA is TGTGCCAGCAGCTTGGCGGTGGGCGTGAACACCGGGGAGCTGTTTTTT. The chain links TRBV5-8 to TRBJ2-2; D not resolved. Germline V lookup: CDR1 SGHTS, CDR2 YDEGEE. With 0 bases removed from V and 1 base from J, the gap between germline ends came to 10 bases. The CDR3 runs to 16 residues.